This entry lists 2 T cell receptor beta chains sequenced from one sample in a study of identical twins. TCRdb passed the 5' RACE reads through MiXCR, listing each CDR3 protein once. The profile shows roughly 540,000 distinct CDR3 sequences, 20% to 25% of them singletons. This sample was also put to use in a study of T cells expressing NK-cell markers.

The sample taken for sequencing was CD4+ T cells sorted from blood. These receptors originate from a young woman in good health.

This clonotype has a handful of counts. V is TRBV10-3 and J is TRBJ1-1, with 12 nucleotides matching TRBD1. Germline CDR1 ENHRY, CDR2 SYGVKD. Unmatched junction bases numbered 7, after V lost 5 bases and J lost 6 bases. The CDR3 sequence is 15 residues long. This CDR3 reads CAISKGQGASSEAFF. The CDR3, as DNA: TGTGCCATCAGTAAGGGACAGGGGGCATCCTCTGAAGCTTTCTTT.

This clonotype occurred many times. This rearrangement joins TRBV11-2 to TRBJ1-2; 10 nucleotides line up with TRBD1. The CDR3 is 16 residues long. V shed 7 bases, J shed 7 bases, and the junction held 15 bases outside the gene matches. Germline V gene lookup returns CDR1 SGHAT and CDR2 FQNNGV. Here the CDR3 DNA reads TGTGCCAGCACCACCGGCTGGGGACAGGGGATTAGTGGCTACACCTTC. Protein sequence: CASTTGWGQGISGYTF. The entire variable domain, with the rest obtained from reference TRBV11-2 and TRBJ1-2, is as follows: EAGVAQSPRYKIIEKRQSVAFWCNPISGHATLYWYQQILGQGPKLLIQFQNNGVVDDSQLPKDRFSAERLKGVDSTLKIQPAKLEDSAVYLCASTTGWGQGISGYTFGSGTRLTVV.